The T cell receptor beta chain described here comes from a study of control samples from healthy donors and cancer patients. The V gene's germline CDR1 is MGHRA and CDR2 YSYEKL. V was clipped by 0 bases and J by 7 bases, with 12 bases between them. The CDR3 runs 14 residues. Repertoires were generated with immunoSEQ multiplex PCR, while TCRdb's copy carries only in-frame clones and drops some. The data hold about 22,000 clones, with 80% to 90% observed a single time. Sequenced: PBMCs. The clonotype comes from a man aged 55 to 70 with colorectal cancer. This rearrangement joins TRBV4-1 to TRBJ1-2; no firm D call. CDR3 amino acids: CASSQDEAVGGYTF. The DNA of the CDR3 is TGCGCCAGCAGCCAAGATGAGGCAGTGGGTGGCTACACCTTC.